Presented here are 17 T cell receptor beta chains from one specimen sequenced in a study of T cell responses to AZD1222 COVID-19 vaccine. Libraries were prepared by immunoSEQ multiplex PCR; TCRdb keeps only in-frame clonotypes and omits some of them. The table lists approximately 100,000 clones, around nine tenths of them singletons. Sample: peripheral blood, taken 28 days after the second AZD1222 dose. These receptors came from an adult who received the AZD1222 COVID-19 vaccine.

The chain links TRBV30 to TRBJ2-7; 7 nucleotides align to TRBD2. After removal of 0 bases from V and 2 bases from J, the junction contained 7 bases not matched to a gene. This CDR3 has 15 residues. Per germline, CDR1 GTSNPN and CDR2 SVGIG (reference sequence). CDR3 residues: CAWSVDREVPYEQYF. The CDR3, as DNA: TGTGCCTGGAGTGTTGACCGGGAGGTACCCTACGAGCAGTACTTC.

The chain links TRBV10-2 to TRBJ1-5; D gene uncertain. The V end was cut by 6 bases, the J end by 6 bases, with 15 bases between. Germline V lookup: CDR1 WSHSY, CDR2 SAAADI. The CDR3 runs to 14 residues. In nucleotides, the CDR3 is TGCGCCAGCAGCTCGACACCCCGAATTCAGCCCCAGCATTTT. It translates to CASSSTPRIQPQHF.

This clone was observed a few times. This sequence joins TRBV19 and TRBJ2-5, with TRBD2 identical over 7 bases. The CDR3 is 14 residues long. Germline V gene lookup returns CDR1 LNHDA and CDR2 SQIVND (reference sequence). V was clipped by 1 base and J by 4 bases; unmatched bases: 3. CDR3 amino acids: CASSIVLAAETQYF. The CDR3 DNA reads TGTGCCAGTAGTATAGTCCTAGCGGCAGAGACCCAGTACTTC. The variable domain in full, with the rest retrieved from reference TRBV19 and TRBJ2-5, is DGGITQSPKYLFRKEGQNVTLSCEQNLNHDAMYWYRQDPGQGLRLIYYSQIVNDFQKGDIAEGYSVSREKKESFPLTVTSAQKNPTAFYLCASSIVLAAETQYFGPGTRLLVL.

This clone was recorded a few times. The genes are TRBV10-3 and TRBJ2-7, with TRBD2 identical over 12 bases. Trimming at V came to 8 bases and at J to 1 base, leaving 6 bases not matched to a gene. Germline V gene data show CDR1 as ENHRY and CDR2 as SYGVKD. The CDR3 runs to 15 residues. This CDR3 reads CAIGGLAGPSYEQYF. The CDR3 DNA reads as TGTGCCATCGGAGGACTAGCGGGACCATCCTACGAGCAGTACTTC.

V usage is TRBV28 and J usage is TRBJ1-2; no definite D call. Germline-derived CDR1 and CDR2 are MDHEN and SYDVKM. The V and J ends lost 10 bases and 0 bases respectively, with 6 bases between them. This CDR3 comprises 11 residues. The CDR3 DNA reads TGTGCCACCAATCCTAACTATGGCTACACCTTC. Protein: CATNPNYGYTF.

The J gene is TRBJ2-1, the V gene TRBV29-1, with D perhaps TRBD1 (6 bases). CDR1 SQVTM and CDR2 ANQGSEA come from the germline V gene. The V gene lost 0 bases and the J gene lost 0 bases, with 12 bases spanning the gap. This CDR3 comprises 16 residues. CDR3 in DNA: TGCAGCGTTGAAGATCCCCACAGGGACTCCTACAATGAGCAGTTCTTC. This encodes CSVEDPHRDSYNEQFF.

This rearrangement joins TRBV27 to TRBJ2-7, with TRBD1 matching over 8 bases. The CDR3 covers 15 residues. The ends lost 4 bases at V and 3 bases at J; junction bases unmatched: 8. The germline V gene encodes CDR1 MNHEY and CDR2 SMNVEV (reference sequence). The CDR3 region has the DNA TGTGCCAGCAGTTCGACAGGGGCCGGGGGCTACGAGCAGTACTTC. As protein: CASSSTGAGGYEQYF.

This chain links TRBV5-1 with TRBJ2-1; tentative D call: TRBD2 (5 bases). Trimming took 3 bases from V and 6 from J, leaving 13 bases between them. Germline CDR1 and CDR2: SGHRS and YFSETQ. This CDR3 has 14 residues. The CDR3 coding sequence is TGCGCCAGCAGCTATCCCGCGGGTCTCAATGAGCAGTTCTTC. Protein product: CASSYPAGLNEQFF.

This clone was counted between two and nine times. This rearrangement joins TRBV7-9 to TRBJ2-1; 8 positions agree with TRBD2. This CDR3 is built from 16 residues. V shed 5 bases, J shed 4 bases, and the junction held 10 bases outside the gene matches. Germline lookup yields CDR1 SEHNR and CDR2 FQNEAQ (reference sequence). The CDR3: CASSPLGLAGYNEQFF. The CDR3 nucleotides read TGTGCCAGCAGCCCCTTGGGGTTAGCGGGGTACAATGAGCAGTTCTTC.

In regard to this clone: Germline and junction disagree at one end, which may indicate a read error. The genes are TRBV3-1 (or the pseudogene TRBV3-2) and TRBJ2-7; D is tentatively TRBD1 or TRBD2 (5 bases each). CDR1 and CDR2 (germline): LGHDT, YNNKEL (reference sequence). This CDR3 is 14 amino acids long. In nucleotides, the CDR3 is TGTGCCAGCAGCCAAGTAGCCCCCCGGGACGGAGAACGCTTC. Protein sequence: CASSQVAPRDGERF.

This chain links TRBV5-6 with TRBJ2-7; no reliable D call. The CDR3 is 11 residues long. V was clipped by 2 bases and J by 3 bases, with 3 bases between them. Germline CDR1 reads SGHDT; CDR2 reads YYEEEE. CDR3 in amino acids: CASSLNYEQYF. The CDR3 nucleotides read TGTGCCAGCAGCTTAAACTACGAGCAGTACTTC.

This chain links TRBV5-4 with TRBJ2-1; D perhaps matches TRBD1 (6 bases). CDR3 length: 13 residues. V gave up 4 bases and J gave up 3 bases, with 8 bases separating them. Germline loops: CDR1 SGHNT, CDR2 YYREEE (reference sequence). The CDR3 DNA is TGTGCCAGCAGCAAGACAGGCTACAATGAGCAGTTCTTC. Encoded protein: CASSKTGYNEQFF.

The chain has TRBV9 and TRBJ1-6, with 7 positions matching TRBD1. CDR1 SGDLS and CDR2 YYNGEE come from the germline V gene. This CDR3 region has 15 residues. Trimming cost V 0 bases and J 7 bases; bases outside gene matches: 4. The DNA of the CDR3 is TGTGCCAGCAGCGTAGTAGGGGGCGAGAATTCACCCCTCCACTTT. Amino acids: CASSVVGGENSPLHF.

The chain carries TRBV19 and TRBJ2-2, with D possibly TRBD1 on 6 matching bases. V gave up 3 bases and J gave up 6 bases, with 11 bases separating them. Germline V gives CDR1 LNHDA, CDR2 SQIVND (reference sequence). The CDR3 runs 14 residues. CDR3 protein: CASSILGAAGELFF. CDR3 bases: TGTGCCAGTAGTATTCTGGGGGCAGCCGGGGAGCTGTTTTTT.

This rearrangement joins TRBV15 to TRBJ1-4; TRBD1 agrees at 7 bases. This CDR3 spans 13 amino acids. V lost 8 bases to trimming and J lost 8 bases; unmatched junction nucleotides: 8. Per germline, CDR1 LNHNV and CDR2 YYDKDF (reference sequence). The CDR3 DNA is TGTGCCACCTCAGGGGGAACGAGGGAAAAACTGTTTTTT. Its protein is CATSGGTREKLFF.

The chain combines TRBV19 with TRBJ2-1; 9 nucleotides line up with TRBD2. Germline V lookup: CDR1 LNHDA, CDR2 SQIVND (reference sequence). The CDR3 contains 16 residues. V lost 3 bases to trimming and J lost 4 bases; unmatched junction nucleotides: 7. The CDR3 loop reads CASSISAGGGYNEQFF. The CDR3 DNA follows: TGTGCCAGTAGTATCTCAGCGGGAGGAGGGTACAATGAGCAGTTCTTC.

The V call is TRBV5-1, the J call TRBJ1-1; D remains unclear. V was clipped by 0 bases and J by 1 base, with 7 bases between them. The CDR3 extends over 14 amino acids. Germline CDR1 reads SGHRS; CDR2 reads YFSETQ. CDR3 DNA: TGCGCCAGCAGCTTGGAACCGGGGAACACTGAAGCTTTCTTT. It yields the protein CASSLEPGNTEAFF.